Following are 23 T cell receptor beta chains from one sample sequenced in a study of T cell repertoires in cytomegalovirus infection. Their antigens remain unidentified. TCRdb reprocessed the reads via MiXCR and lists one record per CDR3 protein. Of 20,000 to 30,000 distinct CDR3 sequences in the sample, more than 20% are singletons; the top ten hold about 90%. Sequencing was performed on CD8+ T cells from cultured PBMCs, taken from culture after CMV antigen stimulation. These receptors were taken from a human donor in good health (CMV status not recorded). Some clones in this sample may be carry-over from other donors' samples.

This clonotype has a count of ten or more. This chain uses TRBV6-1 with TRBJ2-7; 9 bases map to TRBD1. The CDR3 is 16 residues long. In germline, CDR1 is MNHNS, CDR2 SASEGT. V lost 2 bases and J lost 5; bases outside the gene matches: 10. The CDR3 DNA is TGTGCCAGCAGTGAACTAGTGGGGACAGGGACCGACGAGCAGTACTTC. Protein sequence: CASSELVGTGTDEQYF.

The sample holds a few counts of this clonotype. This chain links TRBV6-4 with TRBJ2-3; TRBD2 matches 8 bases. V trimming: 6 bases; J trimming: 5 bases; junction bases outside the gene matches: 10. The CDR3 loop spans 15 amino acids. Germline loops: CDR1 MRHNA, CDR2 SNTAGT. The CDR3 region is CASSPRGLEGDTQYF. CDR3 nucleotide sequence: TGTGCCAGCAGCCCTAGGGGACTAGAAGGAGATACGCAGTATTTT.

CDR3 sequence reads: CSTTSPENTEAFF. The CDR3 DNA follows: TGCAGTACGACGTCCCCGGAGAACACTGAAGCTTTCTTT. J is TRBJ1-1 and V is TRBV20-1; unclear D gene. The CDR3 loop spans 13 amino acids. Trimming took off 8 bases at V and 1 base at J, with 14 bases between the two ends. Germline loops: CDR1 DFQATT, CDR2 SNEGSKA (reference sequence).

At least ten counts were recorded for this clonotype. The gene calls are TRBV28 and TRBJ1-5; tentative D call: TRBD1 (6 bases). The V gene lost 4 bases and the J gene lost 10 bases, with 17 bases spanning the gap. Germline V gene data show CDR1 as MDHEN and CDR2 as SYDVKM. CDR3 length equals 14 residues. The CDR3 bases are TGTGCCAGCAGTTCACAGGGCGCCCCGGGTCCCCAGCATTTT. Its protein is CASSSQGAPGPQHF.

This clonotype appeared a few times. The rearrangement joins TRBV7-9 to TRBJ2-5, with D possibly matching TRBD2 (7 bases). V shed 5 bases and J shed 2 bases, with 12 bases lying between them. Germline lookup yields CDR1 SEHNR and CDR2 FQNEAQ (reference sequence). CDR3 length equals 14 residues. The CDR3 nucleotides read TGTGCCAGCAGCAAGGGGGGGCCACAAGAGACCCAGTACTTC. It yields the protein CASSKGGPQETQYF. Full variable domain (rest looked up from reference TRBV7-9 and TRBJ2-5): DTGVSQNPRHKITKRGQNVTFRCDPISEHNRLYWYRQTLGQGPEFLTYFQNEAQLEKSRLLSDRFSAERPKGSFSTLEIQRTEQGDSAMYLCASSKGGPQETQYFGPGTRLLVL.

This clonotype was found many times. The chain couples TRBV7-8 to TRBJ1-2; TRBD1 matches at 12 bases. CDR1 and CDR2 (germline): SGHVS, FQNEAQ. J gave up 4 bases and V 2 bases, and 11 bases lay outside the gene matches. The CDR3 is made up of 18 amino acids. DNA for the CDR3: TGTGCCAGCAGCTTATTCGGGACAGGGGGCCTTTCAGGCTATGGCTACACCTTC. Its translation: CASSLFGTGGLSGYGYTF. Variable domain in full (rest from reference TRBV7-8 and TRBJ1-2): GAGVSQSPRYKVAKRGQDVALRCDPISGHVSLFWYQQALGQGPEFLTYFQNEAQLDKSGLPSDRFFAERPEGSVSTLKIQRTQQEDSAVYLCASSLFGTGGLSGYGYTFGSGTRLTVV.

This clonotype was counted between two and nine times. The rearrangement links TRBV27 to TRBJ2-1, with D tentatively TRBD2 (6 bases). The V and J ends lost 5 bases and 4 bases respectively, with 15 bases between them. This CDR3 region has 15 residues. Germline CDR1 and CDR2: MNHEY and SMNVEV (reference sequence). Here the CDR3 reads CASSPGGAAYNEQFF. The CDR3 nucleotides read TGTGCCAGCAGTCCTGGCGGGGCAGCTTACAATGAGCAGTTCTTC.

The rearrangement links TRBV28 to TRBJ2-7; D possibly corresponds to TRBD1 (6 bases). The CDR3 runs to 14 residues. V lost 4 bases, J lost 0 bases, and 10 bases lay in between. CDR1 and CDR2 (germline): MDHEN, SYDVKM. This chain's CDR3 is CASSWQGSSYEQYF. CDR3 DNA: TGTGCCAGCAGTTGGCAGGGGAGCTCCTACGAGCAGTACTTC.

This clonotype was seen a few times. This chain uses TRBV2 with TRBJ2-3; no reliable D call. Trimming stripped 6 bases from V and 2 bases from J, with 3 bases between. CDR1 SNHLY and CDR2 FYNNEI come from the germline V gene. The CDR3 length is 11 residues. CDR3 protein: CASRDTDTQYF. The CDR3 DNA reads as TGTGCCAGCAGGGACACAGATACGCAGTATTTT.

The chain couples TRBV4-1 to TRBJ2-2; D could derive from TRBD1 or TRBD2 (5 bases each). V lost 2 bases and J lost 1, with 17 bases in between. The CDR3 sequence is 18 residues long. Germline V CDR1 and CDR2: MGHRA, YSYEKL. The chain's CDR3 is CASSQYPPGTQNTGELFF. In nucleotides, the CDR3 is TGCGCCAGCAGCCAATACCCCCCGGGGACCCAGAACACCGGGGAGCTGTTTTTT.

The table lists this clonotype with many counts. Here the CDR3 DNA reads TGTGCCAGCAGTTACACAACTCGACAGGGGCTCTCTGGCTACACCTTC. Protein: CASSYTTRQGLSGYTF. This sequence joins TRBV6-5 and TRBJ1-2; TRBD1 matches 8 bases. The CDR3 is made up of 16 amino acids. V gave up 2 bases and J gave up 7 bases; unmatched junction bases: 12. CDR1 is MNHEY and CDR2 is SVGAGI in the germline V gene.

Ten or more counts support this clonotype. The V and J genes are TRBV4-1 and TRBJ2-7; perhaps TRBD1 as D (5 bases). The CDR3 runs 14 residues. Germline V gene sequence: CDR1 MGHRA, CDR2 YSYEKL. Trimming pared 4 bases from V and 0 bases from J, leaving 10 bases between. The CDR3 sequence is CASSLGDSSYEQYF. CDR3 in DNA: TGCGCCAGCAGCCTCGGCGACAGCTCCTACGAGCAGTACTTC.

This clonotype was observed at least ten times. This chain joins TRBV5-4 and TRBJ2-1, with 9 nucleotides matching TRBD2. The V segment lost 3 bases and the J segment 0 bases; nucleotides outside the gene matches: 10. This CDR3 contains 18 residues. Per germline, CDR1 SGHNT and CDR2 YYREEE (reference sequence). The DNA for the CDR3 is TGTGCCAGCAGCTGGCGGGGGGGCCCCTATAGCTCCTACAATGAGCAGTTCTTC. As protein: CASSWRGGPYSSYNEQFF.

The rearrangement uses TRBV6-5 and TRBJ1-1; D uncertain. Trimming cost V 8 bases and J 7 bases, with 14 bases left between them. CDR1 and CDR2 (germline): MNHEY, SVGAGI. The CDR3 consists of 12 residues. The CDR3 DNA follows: TGTGCCAGCGGGCTGGCCGGCTATGAAGCTTTCTTT. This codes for CASGLAGYEAFF.

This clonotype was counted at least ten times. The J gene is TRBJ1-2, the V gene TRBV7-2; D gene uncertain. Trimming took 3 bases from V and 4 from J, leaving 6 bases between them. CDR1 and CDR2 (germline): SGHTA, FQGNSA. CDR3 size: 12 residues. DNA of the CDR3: TGTGCCAGCAGCTTTGCCCCCTATGGCTACACCTTC. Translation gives CASSFAPYGYTF. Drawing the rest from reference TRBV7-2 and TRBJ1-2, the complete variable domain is GAGVSQSPSNKVTEKGKDVELRCDPISGHTALYWYRQSLGQGLEFLIYFQGNSAPDKSGLPSDRFSAERTGGSVSTLTIQRTQQEDSAVYLCASSFAPYGYTFGSGTRLTVV.

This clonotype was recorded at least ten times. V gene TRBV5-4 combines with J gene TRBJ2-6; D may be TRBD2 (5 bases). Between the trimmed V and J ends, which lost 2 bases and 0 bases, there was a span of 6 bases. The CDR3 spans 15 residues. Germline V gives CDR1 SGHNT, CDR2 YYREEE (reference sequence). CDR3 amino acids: CASSFGDSGANVLTF. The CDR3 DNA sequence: TGTGCCAGCAGCTTCGGGGACTCTGGGGCCAACGTCCTGACTTTC.

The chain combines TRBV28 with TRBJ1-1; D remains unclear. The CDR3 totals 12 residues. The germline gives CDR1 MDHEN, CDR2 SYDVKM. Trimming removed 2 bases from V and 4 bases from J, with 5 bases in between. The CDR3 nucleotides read TGTGCCAGCAGTTTAAGGGCCACTGAAGCTTTCTTT. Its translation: CASSLRATEAFF. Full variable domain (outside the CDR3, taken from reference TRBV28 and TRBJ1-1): DVKVTQSSRYLVKRTGEKVFLECVQDMDHENMFWYRQDPGLGLRLIYFSYDVKMKEKGDIPEGYSVSREKKERFSLILESASTNQTSMYLCASSLRATEAFFGQGTRLTVV.

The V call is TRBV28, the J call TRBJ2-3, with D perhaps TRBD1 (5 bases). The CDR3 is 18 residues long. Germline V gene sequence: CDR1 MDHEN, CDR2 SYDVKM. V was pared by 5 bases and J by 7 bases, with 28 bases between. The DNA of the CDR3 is TGTGCCAGCAGTCGCGAAGCCTCCTCAAGGGGCAGACCATATACGCAGTATTTT. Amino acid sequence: CASSREASSRGRPYTQYF.

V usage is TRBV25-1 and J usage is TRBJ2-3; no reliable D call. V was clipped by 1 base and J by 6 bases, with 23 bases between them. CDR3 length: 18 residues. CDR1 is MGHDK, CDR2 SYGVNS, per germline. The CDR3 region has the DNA TGTGCCAGCAGTGAATTTTTTGTAAGCAGGTCTTCCCCCGATACGCAGTATTTT. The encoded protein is CASSEFFVSRSSPDTQYF. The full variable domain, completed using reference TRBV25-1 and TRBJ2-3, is EADIYQTPRYLVIGTGKKITLECSQTMGHDKMYWYQQDPGMELHLIHYSYGVNSTEKGDLSSESTVSRIRTEHFPLTLESARPSHTSQYLCASSEFFVSRSSPDTQYFGPGTRLTVL.

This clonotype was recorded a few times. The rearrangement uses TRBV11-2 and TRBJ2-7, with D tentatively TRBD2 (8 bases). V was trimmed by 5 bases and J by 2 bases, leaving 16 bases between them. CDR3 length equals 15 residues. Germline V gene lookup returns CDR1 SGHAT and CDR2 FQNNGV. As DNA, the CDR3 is TGTGCCAGCAGCCCGTCGGGAGGGGGCCCCTACGAGCAGTACTTC. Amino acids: CASSPSGGGPYEQYF.

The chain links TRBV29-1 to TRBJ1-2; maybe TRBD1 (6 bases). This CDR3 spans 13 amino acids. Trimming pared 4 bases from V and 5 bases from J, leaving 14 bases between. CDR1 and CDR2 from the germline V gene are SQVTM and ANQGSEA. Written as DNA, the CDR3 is TGCAGCGTTGGGTTAACAGGGAAATATGGCTACACCTTC. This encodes CSVGLTGKYGYTF.

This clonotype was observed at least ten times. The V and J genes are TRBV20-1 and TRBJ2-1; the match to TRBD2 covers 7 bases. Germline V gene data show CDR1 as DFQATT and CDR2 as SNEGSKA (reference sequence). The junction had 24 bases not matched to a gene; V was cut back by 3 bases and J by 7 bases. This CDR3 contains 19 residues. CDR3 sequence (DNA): TGCAGTGCTAGCCGTTTTGGGGCGGGGGAGGCCCCTGCTACTAATGAGCAGTTCTTC. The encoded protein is CSASRFGAGEAPATNEQFF.

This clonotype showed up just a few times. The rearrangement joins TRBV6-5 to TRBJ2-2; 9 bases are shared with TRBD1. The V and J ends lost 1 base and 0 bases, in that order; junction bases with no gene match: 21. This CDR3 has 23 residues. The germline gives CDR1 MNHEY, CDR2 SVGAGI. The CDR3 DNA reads TGTGCCAGCAGTTACTATCGTCCGTACCGGGACAGGGACCTTACCACGAACACCGGGGAGCTGTTTTTT. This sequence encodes CASSYYRPYRDRDLTTNTGELFF.